These T cell receptor beta chains were read from a single sample in a study of shared clonotypes between healthy human individuals. Repertoires were generated with immunoSEQ multiplex PCR, while TCRdb's copy carries only in-frame clones and drops some. The sample shows roughly 2,500,000 clones, 93% of them seen only once. Material: naive CD4+ T cells from PBMCs. Receptors originate from a man aged 18 to 30 in good health. Some clones in this sample may be carry-over from other donors' samples. Both conserved end residues are part of each CDR3. Each record gives: clone size, V gene, D gene, J gene, CDR3 DNA, CDR3 protein. The D gene is left open where the match is weak. Part of the rows lack a size; the others show once, few, many or a class for expanded clones.

>.|TRBV11-2|TRBD1|TRBJ1-4
TGTGCCAGCAGCCTCCGACAGGGGTTGACAACTAATGAAAAACTGTTTTTT
CASSLRQGLTTNEKLFF
>.|TRBV4-2|TRBD1|TRBJ1-1
TGTGCCAGCAGCCATGATAGCCCAACAGGGGAGGCTGAAGCTTTCTTT
CASSHDSPTGEAEAFF
>.|TRBV7-3|.|TRBJ2-1
TGTGCCAGCAGCCGAGCGGTCAGCTCCTACAATGAGCAGTTCTTC
CASSRAVSSYNEQFF
>.|TRBV28|TRBD1|TRBJ1-2
TGTGCCAGCAGGCGCTTAAGCGGACAGGGGGGAGGCTACACCTTC
CASRRLSGQGGGYTF
>.|TRBV15|.|TRBJ2-1
TGTGCCACCAGCATTCCCCAGGGGTTGCCCTACAATGAGCAGTTCTTC
CATSIPQGLPYNEQFF
>.|TRBV5-4|.|TRBJ2-5
TGTGCCAGCAGCCCCGACTTGTACCAAGAGACCCAGTACTTC
CASSPDLYQETQYF
>once|TRBV27|TRBD1|TRBJ2-7
TGTGCCAGCAGTTTAGGGGGACAGAAATTAGGTTACGAGCAGTACTTC
CASSLGGQKLGYEQYF
>.|TRBV5-1|TRBD2|TRBJ2-1
TGCGCCAGCAGACCCGGGCTAGCGGGGAACAATGAGCAGTTCTTC
CASRPGLAGNNEQFF
>once|TRBV5-1|TRBD2|TRBJ2-7
TGCGCCAGCAGGGGTAAGAGGACGGGAGGGCAGTACGAGCAGTACTTC
CASRGKRTGGQYEQYF
>.|TRBV6-4|TRBD2|TRBJ2-3
TGTGCCAGCAGTGAGACTGGGGGGAGGGCCCTCAGATACGCAGTATTT
CASSETGGRALRYAVF
>few|TRBV6-1|.|TRBJ2-7
TGTGCCAGCAGTCCACTCTACGAGCAGTACTTC
CASSPLYEQYF
>.|TRBV28|.|TRBJ2-5
TGTGCCAGCAGTCATATACTCGAAGAGACCCAGTACTTC
CASSHILEETQYF
>once|TRBV5-1|.|TRBJ2-3
TGCGCCAGCAGCCCTTCAACAGATACGCAGTATTTT
CASSPSTDTQYF
>.|TRBV2|.|TRBJ1-5
TGTGCCAGCAGCGAGGGGGGGGGCCACAGCAATCAGCCCCAGCATTTT
CASSEGGGHSNQPQHF
>.|TRBV7-9|TRBD2|TRBJ2-5
TGTGCCAGCAGCTTAGGTAGCGGGAGGTACCAAGAGACCCAGTACTTC
CASSLGSGRYQETQYF
>.|TRBV11-2|TRBD1|TRBJ2-7
TGTGCCAGCAGCTTAGGACAGGGGGCGTACGAGCAGTACTTC
CASSLGQGAYEQYF
>.|TRBV5-1|.|TRBJ2-5
TGCGCCAGCAGCCCCGGGCCCCAAGAGACCCAGTACTTC
CASSPGPQETQYF
>once|TRBV11-2|.|TRBJ1-5
TGTGCCAGCAGCTTAAGTAGGGAACGGCCCCAGCATTTT
CASSLSRERPQHF
>.|TRBV4-2|TRBD2|TRBJ2-1
TGTGCCAGCAGCCAAGGTAGCGGGGAGCAGTTCTTC
CASSQGSGEQFF
>.|TRBV7-9|TRBD2|TRBJ2-1
TGTGCCAGCAGCTTACTTGGACTAGATATTAACAATGAGCAGTTCTTC
CASSLLGLDINNEQFF
>.|TRBV7-2|.|TRBJ2-5
TGTGCCAGCAGCTGGGGCTTTGAGACCCAGTACTTC
CASSWGFETQYF
>.|TRBV7-6|TRBD1|TRBJ2-5
TGTGCCAGCAGCCTAGGGTCGGCAGGGACAGGGGAGACCCAGTACTTC
CASSLGSAGTGETQYF
>.|TRBV19|TRBD1|TRBJ1-1
TGTGCCAGTAGTACCCCAGGGGGCAAGAGGACTGAAGCTTTCTTT
CASSTPGGKRTEAFF
>.|TRBV5-1|.|TRBJ1-5
TGCGCCAGCAGCTTGGAAGGGCACCAGCCCCAGCATTTT
CASSLEGHQPQHF
>.|TRBV6-1|.|TRBJ1-2
TGTGCCAGCGTCAAGGGACGGCTAATCTATGGCTACACCTTC
CASVKGRLIYGYTF
>.|TRBV2|.|TRBJ2-1
TGTGCCAGCAGTCCAGGGTTCCTCTACAATGAGCAGTTCTTC
CASSPGFLYNEQFF